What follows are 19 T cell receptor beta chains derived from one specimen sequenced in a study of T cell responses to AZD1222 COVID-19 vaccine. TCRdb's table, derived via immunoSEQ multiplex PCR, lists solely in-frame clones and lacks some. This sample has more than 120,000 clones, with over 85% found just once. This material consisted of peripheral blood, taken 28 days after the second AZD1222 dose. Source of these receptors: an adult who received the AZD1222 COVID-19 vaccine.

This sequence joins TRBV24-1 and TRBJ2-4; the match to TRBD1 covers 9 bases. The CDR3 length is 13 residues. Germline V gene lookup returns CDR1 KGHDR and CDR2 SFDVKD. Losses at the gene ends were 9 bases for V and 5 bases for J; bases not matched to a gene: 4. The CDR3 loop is CATGRQGENIQYF. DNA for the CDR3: TGTGCCACCGGAAGACAGGGGGAAAACATTCAGTACTTC.

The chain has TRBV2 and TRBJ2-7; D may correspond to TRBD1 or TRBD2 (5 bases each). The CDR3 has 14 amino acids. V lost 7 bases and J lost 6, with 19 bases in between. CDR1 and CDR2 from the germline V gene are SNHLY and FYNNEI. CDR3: CASIRGQGVSEQYF. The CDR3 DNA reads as TGTGCCAGCATCCGAGGGCAGGGCGTGAGCGAGCAGTACTTC.

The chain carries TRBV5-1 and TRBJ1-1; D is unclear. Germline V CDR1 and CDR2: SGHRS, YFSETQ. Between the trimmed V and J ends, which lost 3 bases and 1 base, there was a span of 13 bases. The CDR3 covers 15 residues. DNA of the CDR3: TGCGCCAGCAGCTCAGTCGGGCGGGGGAACACTGAAGCTTTCTTT. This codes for CASSSVGRGNTEAFF.

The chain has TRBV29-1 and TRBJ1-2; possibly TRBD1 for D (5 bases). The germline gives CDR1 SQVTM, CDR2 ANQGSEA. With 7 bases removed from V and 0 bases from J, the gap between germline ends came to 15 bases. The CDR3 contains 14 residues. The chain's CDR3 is CSADPTDANYGYTF. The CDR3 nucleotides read TGCAGCGCCGACCCGACAGACGCTAACTATGGCTACACCTTC.

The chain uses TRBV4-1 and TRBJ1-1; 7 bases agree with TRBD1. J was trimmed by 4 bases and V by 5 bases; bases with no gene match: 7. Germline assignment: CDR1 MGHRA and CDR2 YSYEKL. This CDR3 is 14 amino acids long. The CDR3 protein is CASSTHRGPTEAFF. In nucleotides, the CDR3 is TGCGCCAGCAGCACTCACAGGGGTCCCACTGAAGCTTTCTTT.

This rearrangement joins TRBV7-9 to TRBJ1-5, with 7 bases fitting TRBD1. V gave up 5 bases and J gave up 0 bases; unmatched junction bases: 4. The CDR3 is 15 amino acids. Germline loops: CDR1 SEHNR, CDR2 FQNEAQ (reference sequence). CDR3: CASSPGQNSNQPQHF. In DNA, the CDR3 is TGTGCCAGCAGCCCGGGACAGAATAGCAATCAGCCCCAGCATTTT.

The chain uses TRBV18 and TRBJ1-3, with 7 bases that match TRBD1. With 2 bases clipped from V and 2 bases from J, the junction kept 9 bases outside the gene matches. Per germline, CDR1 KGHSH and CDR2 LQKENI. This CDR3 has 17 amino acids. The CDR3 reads CASSPSRQGGTGNTIYF. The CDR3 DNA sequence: TGTGCCAGCTCACCATCCCGACAGGGAGGGACTGGAAACACCATATATTTT.

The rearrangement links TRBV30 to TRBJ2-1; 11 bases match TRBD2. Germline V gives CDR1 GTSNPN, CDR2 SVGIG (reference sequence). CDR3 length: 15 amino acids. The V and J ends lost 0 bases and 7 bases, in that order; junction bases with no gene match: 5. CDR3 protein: CAWSVYPSGRNEQFF. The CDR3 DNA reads TGTGCCTGGAGTGTCTATCCTAGCGGGAGGAATGAGCAGTTCTTC.

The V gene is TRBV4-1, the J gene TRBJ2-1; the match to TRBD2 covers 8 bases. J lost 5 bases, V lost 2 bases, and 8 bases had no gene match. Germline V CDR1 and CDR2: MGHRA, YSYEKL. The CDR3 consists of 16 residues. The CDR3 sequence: CASSQHGRVVDNEQFF. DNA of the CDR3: TGCGCCAGCAGCCAACACGGGAGGGTGGTGGACAATGAGCAGTTCTTC.

The chain's CDR3 is CASSLFGSGVNNEQFF. In DNA, the CDR3 is TGCGCCAGCAGCCTGTTTGGGAGCGGGGTAAACAATGAGCAGTTCTTC. The V and J genes are TRBV5-1 and TRBJ2-1, with 7 bases identical to TRBD2. Germline trimming cut 4 bases from V and 5 bases from J; bases unmatched to any gene: 12. The CDR3 extends over 16 amino acids. Germline V gene sequence: CDR1 SGHRS, CDR2 YFSETQ. The full variable domain, with the rest looked up from reference TRBV5-1 and TRBJ2-1, is KAGVTQTPRYLIKTRGQQVTLSCSPISGHRSVSWYQQTPGQGLQFLFEYFSETQRNKGNFPGRFSGRQFSNSRSEMNVSTLELGDSALYLCASSLFGSGVNNEQFFGPGTRLTVL.

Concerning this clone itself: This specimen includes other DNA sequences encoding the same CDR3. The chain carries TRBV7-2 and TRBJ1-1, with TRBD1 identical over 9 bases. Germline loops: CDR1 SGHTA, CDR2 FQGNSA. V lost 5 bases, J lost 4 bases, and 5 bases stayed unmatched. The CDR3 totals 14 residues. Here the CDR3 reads CASSPRQGVTEAFF. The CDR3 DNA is TGTGCCAGCAGCCCCAGACAGGGGGTCACTGAAGCTTTCTTT. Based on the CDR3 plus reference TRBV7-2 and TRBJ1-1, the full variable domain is GAGVSQSPSNKVTEKGKDVELRCDPISGHTALYWYRQSLGQGLEFLIYFQGNSAPDKSGLPSDRFSAERTGGSVSTLTIQRTQQEDSAVYLCASSPRQGVTEAFFGQGTRLTVV.

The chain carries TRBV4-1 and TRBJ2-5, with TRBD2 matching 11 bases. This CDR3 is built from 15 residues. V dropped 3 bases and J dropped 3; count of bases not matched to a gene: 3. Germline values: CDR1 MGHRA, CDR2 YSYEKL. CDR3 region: CASSHLTSGEETQYF. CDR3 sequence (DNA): TGCGCCAGCAGCCACCTGACTAGCGGGGAAGAGACCCAGTACTTC.

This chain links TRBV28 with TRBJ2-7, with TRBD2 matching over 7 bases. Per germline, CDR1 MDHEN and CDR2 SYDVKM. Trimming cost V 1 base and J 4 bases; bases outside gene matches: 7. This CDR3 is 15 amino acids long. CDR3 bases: TGTGCCAGCAGTTTATACGCTAGCGGAACTTACGAGCAGTACTTC. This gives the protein CASSLYASGTYEQYF. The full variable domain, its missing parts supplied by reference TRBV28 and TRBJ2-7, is DVKVTQSSRYLVKRTGEKVFLECVQDMDHENMFWYRQDPGLGLRLIYFSYDVKMKEKGDIPEGYSVSREKKERFSLILESASTNQTSMYLCASSLYASGTYEQYFGPGTRLTVT.

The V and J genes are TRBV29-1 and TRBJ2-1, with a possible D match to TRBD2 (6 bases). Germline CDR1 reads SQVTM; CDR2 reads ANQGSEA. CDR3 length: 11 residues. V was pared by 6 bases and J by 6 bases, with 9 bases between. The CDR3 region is CSVGGANEQFF. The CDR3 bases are TGCAGCGTCGGGGGAGCCAATGAGCAGTTCTTC.

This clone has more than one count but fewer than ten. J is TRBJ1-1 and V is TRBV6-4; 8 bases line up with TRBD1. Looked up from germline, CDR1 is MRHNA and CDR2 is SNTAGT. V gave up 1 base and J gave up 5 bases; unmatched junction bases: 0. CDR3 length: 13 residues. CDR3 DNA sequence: TGTGCCAGCAGTGACTGGACAGGGACTGAAGCTTTCTTT. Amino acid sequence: CASSDWTGTEAFF.

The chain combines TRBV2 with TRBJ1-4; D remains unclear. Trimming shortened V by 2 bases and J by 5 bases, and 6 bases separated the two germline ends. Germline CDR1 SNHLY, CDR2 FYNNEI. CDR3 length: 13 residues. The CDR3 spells CASSERANEKLFF. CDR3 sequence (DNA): TGTGCCAGCAGTGAAAGGGCGAATGAAAAACTGTTTTTT.

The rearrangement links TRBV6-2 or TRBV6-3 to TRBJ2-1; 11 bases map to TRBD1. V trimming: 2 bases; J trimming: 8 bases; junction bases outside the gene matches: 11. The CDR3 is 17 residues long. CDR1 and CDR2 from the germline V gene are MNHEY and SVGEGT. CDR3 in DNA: TGTGCCAGCAGTTACAGCGGGACAGGGGGTAGCTGGGATGAGCAGTTCTTC. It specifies CASSYSGTGGSWDEQFF.

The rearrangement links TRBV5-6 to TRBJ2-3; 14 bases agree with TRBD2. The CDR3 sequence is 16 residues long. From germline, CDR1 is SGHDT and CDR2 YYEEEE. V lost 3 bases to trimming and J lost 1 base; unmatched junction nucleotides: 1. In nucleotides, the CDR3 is TGTGCCAGCAGCTCGGGACTAGCGGGAGGCACAGATACGCAGTATTTT. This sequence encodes CASSSGLAGGTDTQYF. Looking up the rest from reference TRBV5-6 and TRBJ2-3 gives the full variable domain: DAGVTQSPTHLIKTRGQQVTLRCSPKSGHDTVSWYQQALGQGPQFIFQYYEEEERQRGNFPDRFSGHQFPNYSSELNVNALLLGDSALYLCASSSGLAGGTDTQYFGPGTRLTVL.

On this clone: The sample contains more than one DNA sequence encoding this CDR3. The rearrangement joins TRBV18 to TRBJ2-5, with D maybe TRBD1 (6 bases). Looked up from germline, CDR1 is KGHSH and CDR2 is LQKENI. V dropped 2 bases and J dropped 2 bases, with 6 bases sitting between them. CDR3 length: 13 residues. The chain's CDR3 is CASSPTGQETQYF. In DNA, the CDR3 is TGTGCCAGCTCACCAACAGGGCAAGAGACCCAGTACTTC.